This TCR beta chain is drawn from a study of T cells expressing NK-cell markers. Looking at the study overall: Seven of the eight sequenced donors were classified as HCMV-seropositive, and one was classified as seronegative. Study-level points and caveats: For 6 or 7 donors, the dominant NKG2C+ clonotypes made up roughly 1.0-8% of their CD8+ T cells. Among four donors, these clonotypes also ranked first in the CD3+CD56-NKG2C+ fraction.

A 5'RACE template switching approach incorporating UMIs was used to make TCR beta cDNA. TCRdb reprocessed the 5' RACE reads and stores each CDR3 protein as one record, lacking DNA. This sample's table has roughly 450,000 distinct CDR3 sequences. This CDR3 spans 15 amino acids. Comments on this clonotype: Its antigen is not identified.

What was sequenced was blood T cells: a sorted CD56 or NKG2C T cell subset, CD4+ or CD8+ T cells, or bulk PBMC T cells (not recorded which). The clonotype originates from a woman between 50 and 59 years old in good health. The chain combines TRBV12-3 or TRBV12-4 with TRBJ2-3; TCRdb lists TRBD2, though no DNA is available to test this call. The CDR3 loop reads CASTSPTGGPDTQYF.